This T cell receptor beta chain was captured in a study of spatial heterogeneity in lung cancer. Points from the study as a whole: Tumor mutation counts were tracked by expanded intratumoral alpha and beta TCR counts.

This clonotype was detected only once. Antigen unknown. Being off target in a library aimed at alpha chains, this beta chain has a size of little meaning. One entry per CDR3 protein results from TCRdb running MiXCR on the 5' RACE reads. The sample comprises approximately 1,300 distinct CDR3 sequences, around 14% of which are singletons, and around 34% rests with the top ten. V gave up 3 bases and J gave up 4 bases; unmatched junction bases: 3. The CDR3 extends over 15 amino acids. Time point here: sample taken at primary tumor resection. Whole RNA, isolated from tumor, nontumor lung or frozen PBMC, was sequenced without prior sorting.

The J gene is TRBJ2-2, the V gene TRBV12-3 or TRBV12-4, with 9 bases fitting TRBD2. This TCR was recovered from a male donor with early-stage non-small cell lung cancer. Sequenced material: lung tumor tissue, taken at surgery. In DNA, the CDR3 is TGTGCCAGCAGTTTGGCTAGCGGGGCCACCGGGGAGCTGTTTTTT. Amino acids: CASSLASGATGELFF.